A single sample is the source of the 14 T cell receptor beta chains below, sequenced in a study of T-cell reconstitution after alpha-beta-depleted transplantation in children. Unique molecular identifiers featured in how the TCRbeta library was prepared. In TCRdb, the PCR reads were re-called with MiXCR into one record per CDR3 protein. This sample yields 300,000 or so distinct CDR3 sequences, of which around 25% are seen a single time; roughly 9.8% belongs to the top ten. The sample here was PBMCs, mostly from graft donor cells, taken 180 days after TCRalphabeta/CD19-depleted stem cell transplant. These receptor sequences come from a male patient between 5 and 17 years old who had a stem cell transplant for acute lymphoblastic leukemia, so the T cells may come from the graft donor.

This clonotype was detected only once. V is TRBV5-1 and J is TRBJ2-5; TRBD2 matches 12 bases. Unmatched junction bases numbered 2, after V lost 1 base and J lost 4 bases. Germline CDR1 reads SGHRS; CDR2 reads YFSETQ. The CDR3 covers 15 residues. Written as DNA, the CDR3 is TGCGCCAGCAGCTTGACTAGCGGGAGGCCAGAGACCCAGTACTTC. This translates into CASSLTSGRPETQYF.

This chain joins TRBV20-1 and TRBJ2-1, with 8 bases that match TRBD1. After removal of 1 base from V and 9 bases from J, the junction contained 14 bases not matched to a gene. The CDR3 totals 16 residues. The germline gives CDR1 DFQATT, CDR2 SNEGSKA (reference sequence). DNA of the CDR3: TGCAGTGCTAGAGGGGTATTGGACAGGGTGGCGGGTGAGCAGTTCTTC. Its protein is CSARGVLDRVAGEQFF.

The sample holds a few counts of this clonotype. The rearrangement uses TRBV14 and TRBJ2-1; D perhaps matches TRBD2 (6 bases). The CDR3 extends over 11 amino acids. Germline V gives CDR1 SGHDN, CDR2 FVKESK. Trimming cost V 3 bases and J 14 bases, with 11 bases left between them. CDR3 bases: TGTGCCAGCAGCCACACGGGACTGGAGTTCTTC. Protein: CASSHTGLEFF.

This clonotype was observed at least ten times. The chain employs TRBV7-9 and TRBJ1-1, with D uncertain. CDR1 SEHNR and CDR2 FQNEAQ come from the germline V gene (reference sequence). The length of the CDR3 is 12 residues. V was shortened by 6 bases and J by 0 bases, with 5 bases between the two germline ends. CDR3 coding DNA: TGTGCCAGCAGTTCAATGAACACTGAAGCTTTCTTT. Translated, it gives CASSSMNTEAFF.

This clonotype occurred a few times. The V and J genes are TRBV9 and TRBJ2-1; the D is unclear. The V gene's germline CDR1 is SGDLS and CDR2 YYNGEE. CDR3 length: 15 residues. The V end was cut by 4 bases, the J end by 4 bases, with 15 bases between. The CDR3 DNA reads as TGTGCCAGCAGCACGGACCTATCTAGTTACAATGAGCAGTTCTTC. It codes for CASSTDLSSYNEQFF.

This chain connects TRBV4-1 to TRBJ2-1; 10 bases match TRBD2. V lost 4 bases to trimming and J lost 8 bases; unmatched junction nucleotides: 11. The germline V gene encodes CDR1 MGHRA and CDR2 YSYEKL. The CDR3 loop spans 16 amino acids. CDR3 amino acids: CASSPPSGRATDEQFF. The CDR3 nucleotides read TGCGCCAGCAGCCCCCCAAGCGGGAGGGCCACAGATGAGCAGTTCTTC.

This clonotype was observed a few times. The chain employs TRBV7-2 and TRBJ2-1; no clear D. The V and J ends lost 5 bases and 0 bases respectively, with 11 bases between them. In germline, CDR1 is SGHTA, CDR2 FQGNSA. The CDR3 extends over 15 amino acids. Here the CDR3 reads CASSPDISSYNEQFF. CDR3 nucleotides: TGTGCCAGCAGCCCAGATATAAGCTCCTACAATGAGCAGTTCTTC. Using reference TRBV7-2 and TRBJ2-1 for the parts outside the CDR3, the full variable domain is GAGVSQSPSNKVTEKGKDVELRCDPISGHTALYWYRQSLGQGLEFLIYFQGNSAPDKSGLPSDRFSAERTGGSVSTLTIQRTQQEDSAVYLCASSPDISSYNEQFFGPGTRLTVL.

The CDR3 here is CASSRTGLKTQYF. CDR3 nucleotides: TGCGCCAGCAGCCGTACAGGGCTGAAGACCCAGTACTTC. The chain employs TRBV5-1 and TRBJ2-5; possibly TRBD1 for D (6 bases). V was cut by 4 bases and J by 6 bases, with 13 bases left in between. This CDR3 region has 13 residues. Germline V gene sequence: CDR1 SGHRS, CDR2 YFSETQ.

V is TRBV13 and J is TRBJ2-5; D is perhaps TRBD2 (6 bases). V lost 3 bases to trimming and J lost 0 bases, with 14 bases between them. Germline V CDR1 and CDR2: PRHDT, FYEKMQ (reference sequence). The CDR3 consists of 16 residues. The CDR3 sequence: CASSLERVRNQETQYF. The CDR3 region has the DNA TGTGCCAGCAGCTTGGAGCGGGTTAGGAACCAAGAGACCCAGTACTTC.

The chain has TRBV7-2 and TRBJ2-3; TRBD2 matches at 7 bases. Per the germline V gene, CDR1 is SGHTA and CDR2 is FQGNSA. V was clipped by 2 bases and J by 4 bases; unmatched bases: 12. The CDR3 length is 17 residues. DNA of the CDR3: TGTGCCAGCAGCTTATTCTTTCTGGCGGGAGTCTCAGATACGCAGTATTTT. Encoded protein: CASSLFFLAGVSDTQYF.

This clonotype was seen at least ten times. This chain joins TRBV5-1 and TRBJ2-7, with D possibly matching TRBD1 (5 bases). V lost 4 bases to trimming and J lost 0 bases, with 14 bases between them. The CDR3 spans 15 residues. Germline V gene data show CDR1 as SGHRS and CDR2 as YFSETQ. The CDR3 region is CASSIGHISSYEQYF. CDR3 coding DNA: TGCGCCAGCAGCATAGGACATATTAGCTCCTACGAGCAGTACTTC.

This clonotype was found a few times. This chain joins TRBV11-3 and TRBJ2-1; TRBD2 matches 16 bases. CDR1 is SGHNT and CDR2 is YENEEA in the germline V gene. Losses at the gene ends were 0 bases for V and 2 bases for J; bases not matched to a gene: 19. The CDR3 has 24 amino acids. Here the CDR3 DNA reads TGTGCCAGCAGCTTAGACCCCGCTCAACCCGGGACTAGCGGGAGGGCCGCAGCCTACAATGAGCAGTTCTTC. This gives the protein CASSLDPAQPGTSGRAAAYNEQFF. Full variable domain (missing parts from reference TRBV11-3 and TRBJ2-1): EAGVVQSPRYKIIEKKQPVAFWCNPISGHNTLYWYLQNLGQGPELLIRYENEEAVDDSQLPKDRFSAERLKGVDSTLKIQPAELGDSAVYLCASSLDPAQPGTSGRAAAYNEQFFGPGTRLTVL.

This clonotype was detected a few times. The rearrangement joins TRBV10-3 to TRBJ2-1, with TRBD1 identical over 9 bases. Germline lookup yields CDR1 ENHRY and CDR2 SYGVKD. The CDR3 is made up of 17 amino acids. V trimming: 7 bases; J trimming: 6 bases; junction bases outside the gene matches: 16. For the CDR3, the DNA is TGTGCCATCAAAGACCAGATATTAACGACAGGGGGCAATGAGCAGTTCTTC. Residues: CAIKDQILTTGGNEQFF.

This clonotype was counted between two and nine times. The rearrangement joins TRBV5-1 to TRBJ2-3; D may be TRBD2 (6 bases). CDR3 length: 14 amino acids. V was cut by 3 bases and J by 0 bases, with 8 bases left in between. The germline CDR1 and CDR2 sequences are SGHRS and YFSETQ. In nucleotides, the CDR3 is TGCGCCAGCAGCTCGGGAGAGAGCACAGATACGCAGTATTTT. Translation: CASSSGESTDTQYF.